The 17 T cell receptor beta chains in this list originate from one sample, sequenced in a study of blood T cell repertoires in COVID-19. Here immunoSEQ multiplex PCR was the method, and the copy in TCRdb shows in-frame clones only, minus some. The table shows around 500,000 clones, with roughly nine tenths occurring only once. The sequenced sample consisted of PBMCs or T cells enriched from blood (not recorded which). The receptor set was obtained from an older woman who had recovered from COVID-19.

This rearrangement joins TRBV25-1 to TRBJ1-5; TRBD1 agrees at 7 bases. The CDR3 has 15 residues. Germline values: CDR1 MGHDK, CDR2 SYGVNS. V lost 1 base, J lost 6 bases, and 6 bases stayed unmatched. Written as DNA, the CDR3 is TGTGCCAGCAGTGAATGCAGGGGGAACCGTCAGCCCCAGCATTTT. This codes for CASSECRGNRQPQHF.

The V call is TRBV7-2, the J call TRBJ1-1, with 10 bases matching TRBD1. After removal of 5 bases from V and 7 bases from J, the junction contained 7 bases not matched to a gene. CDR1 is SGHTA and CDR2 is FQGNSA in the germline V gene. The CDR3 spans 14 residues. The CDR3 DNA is TGTGCCAGCAGCAACAGACAGGGGGCGAGTGAAGCTTTCTTT. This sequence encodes CASSNRQGASEAFF.

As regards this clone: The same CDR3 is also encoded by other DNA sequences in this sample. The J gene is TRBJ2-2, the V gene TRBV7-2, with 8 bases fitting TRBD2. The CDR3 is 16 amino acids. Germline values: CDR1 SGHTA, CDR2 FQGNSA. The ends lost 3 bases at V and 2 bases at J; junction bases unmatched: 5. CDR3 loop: CASSLMAGGNTGELFF. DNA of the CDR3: TGTGCCAGCAGCTTGATGGCGGGGGGAAACACCGGGGAGCTGTTTTTT. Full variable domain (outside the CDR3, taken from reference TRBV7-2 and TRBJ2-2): GAGVSQSPSNKVTEKGKDVELRCDPISGHTALYWYRQSLGQGLEFLIYFQGNSAPDKSGLPSDRFSAERTGGSVSTLTIQRTQQEDSAVYLCASSLMAGGNTGELFFGEGSRLTVL.

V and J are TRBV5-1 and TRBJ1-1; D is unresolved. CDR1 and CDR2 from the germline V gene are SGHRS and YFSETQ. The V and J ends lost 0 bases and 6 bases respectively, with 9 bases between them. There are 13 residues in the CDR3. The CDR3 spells CASSLAGGAEAFF. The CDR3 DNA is TGCGCCAGCAGCTTGGCCGGAGGAGCTGAAGCTTTCTTT.

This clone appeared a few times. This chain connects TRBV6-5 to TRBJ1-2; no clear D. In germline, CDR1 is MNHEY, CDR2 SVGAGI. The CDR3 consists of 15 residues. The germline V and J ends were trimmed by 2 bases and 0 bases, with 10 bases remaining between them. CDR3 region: CASSYGHSANYGYTF. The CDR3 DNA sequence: TGTGCCAGCAGTTACGGCCACAGTGCTAACTATGGCTACACCTTC.

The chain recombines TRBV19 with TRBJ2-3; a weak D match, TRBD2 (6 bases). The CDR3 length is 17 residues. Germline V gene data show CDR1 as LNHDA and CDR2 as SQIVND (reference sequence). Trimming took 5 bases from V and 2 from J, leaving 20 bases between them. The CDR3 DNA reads TGTGCCAGTAGTGGTTGGTGGGGAGGCGATCCCACAGATACGCAGTATTTT. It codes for CASSGWWGGDPTDTQYF. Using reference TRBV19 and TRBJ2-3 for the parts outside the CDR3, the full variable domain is DGGITQSPKYLFRKEGQNVTLSCEQNLNHDAMYWYRQDPGQGLRLIYYSQIVNDFQKGDIAEGYSVSREKKESFPLTVTSAQKNPTAFYLCASSGWWGGDPTDTQYFGPGTRLTVL.

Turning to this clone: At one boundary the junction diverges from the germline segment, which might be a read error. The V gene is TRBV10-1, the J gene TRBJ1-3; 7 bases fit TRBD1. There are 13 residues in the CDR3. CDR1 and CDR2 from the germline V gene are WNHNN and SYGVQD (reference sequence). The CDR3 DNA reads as TGCGCCACCAGTGGCGACAGGGTACACACCATATATTTT. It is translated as CATSGDRVHTIYF.

The CDR3 protein is CASSRLGGQGGTAATF. The CDR3 region has the DNA TGCGCCAGCAGTCGTTTGGGGGGACAGGGAGGTACTGCGGCCACCTTC. This chain uses TRBV5-1 with TRBJ1-2; 9 nucleotides match TRBD1. The V segment lost 5 bases and the J segment 13 bases; nucleotides outside the gene matches: 21. The germline V gene encodes CDR1 SGHRS and CDR2 YFSETQ. CDR3 length: 16 amino acids.

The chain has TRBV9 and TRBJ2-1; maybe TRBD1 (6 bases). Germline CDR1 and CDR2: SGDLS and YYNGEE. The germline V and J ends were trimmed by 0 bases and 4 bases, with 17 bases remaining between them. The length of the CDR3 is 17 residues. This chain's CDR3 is CASSVVSRGGEYNEQFF. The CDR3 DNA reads TGTGCCAGCAGCGTAGTATCAAGAGGGGGAGAGTACAATGAGCAGTTCTTC.

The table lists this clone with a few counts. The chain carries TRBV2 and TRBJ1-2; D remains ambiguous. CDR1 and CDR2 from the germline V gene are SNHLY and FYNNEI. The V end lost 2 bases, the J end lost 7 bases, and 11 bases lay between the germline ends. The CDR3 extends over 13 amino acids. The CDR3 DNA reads TGTGCCAGCAGTGAACTTGGAGGCGGTGGCTACACCTTC. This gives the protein CASSELGGGGYTF.

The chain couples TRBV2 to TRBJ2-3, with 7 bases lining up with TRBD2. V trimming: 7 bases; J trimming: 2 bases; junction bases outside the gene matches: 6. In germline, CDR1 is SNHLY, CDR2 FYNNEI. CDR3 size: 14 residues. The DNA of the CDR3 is TGTGCCAGCAACCGGGGGGAATACACAGATACGCAGTATTTT. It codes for CASNRGEYTDTQYF.

CDR3 protein: CASSLEPLSTGELFF. Written as DNA, the CDR3 is TGTGCCAGCAGCTTAGAGCCGCTGAGCACCGGGGAGCTGTTTTTT. V usage is TRBV7-2 and J usage is TRBJ2-2; D unclear. Per germline, CDR1 SGHTA and CDR2 FQGNSA. The CDR3 totals 15 residues. Between the trimmed V and J ends, which lost 1 base and 4 bases, there was a span of 10 bases.

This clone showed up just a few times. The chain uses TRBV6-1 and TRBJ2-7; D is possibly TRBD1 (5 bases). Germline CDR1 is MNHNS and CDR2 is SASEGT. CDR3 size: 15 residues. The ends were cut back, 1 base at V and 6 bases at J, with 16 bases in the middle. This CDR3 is CASSEDGAPSREQYF. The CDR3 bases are TGTGCCAGCAGTGAAGATGGGGCCCCGTCTCGCGAGCAGTACTTC.

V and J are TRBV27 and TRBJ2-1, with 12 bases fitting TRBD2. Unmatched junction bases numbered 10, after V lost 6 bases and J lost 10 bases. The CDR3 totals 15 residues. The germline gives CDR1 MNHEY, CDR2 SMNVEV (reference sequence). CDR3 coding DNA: TGTGCCAGCAGCCTAGCGGGGGGGCCGGTTATGGAGCAGTTCTTC. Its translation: CASSLAGGPVMEQFF.

CDR3 sequence reads: CASSLNDRGNTEAFF. The CDR3 DNA follows: TGTGCCAGTAGCCTGAATGACAGGGGGAACACTGAAGCTTTCTTT. V gene TRBV19 combines with J gene TRBJ1-1; 8 bases map to TRBD1. This CDR3 is 15 amino acids long. The trim removed 6 bases at V and 1 base at J, leaving 7 bases unmatched. From germline, CDR1 is LNHDA and CDR2 SQIVND (reference sequence).

The CDR3 DNA reads TGTGCCACCACCCCGACAGGGTCTGGAAACACCATATATTTT. Translation: CATTPTGSGNTIYF. This rearrangement joins TRBV15 to TRBJ1-3, with 7 bases identical to TRBD1. V lost 7 bases and J lost 1; bases outside the gene matches: 4. Germline CDR1 LNHNV, CDR2 YYDKDF (reference sequence). The CDR3 is 14 amino acids.

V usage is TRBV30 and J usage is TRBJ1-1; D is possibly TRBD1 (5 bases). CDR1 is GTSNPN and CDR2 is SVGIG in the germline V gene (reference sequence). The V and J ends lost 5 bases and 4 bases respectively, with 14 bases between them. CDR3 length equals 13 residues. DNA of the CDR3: TGTGCCTGGGGGACTGTGGGCAGCACTGAAGCTTTCTTT. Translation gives CAWGTVGSTEAFF.